This paragraph covers one TCR beta chain sequence. The V segment lost 1 base and the J segment 5 bases; nucleotides outside the gene matches: 8. Germline values: CDR1 LGHDT, CDR2 YNNKEL (reference sequence). The CDR3 loop spans 17 amino acids. This record comes from a study of blood T cell repertoires in COVID-19. Sequencing was performed with immunoSEQ multiplex PCR; in TCRdb, only in-frame clones are kept and a portion is missing. The repertoire holds under 300,000 clones, approximately 88% seen once, with 2% to 3% in the top ten. V gene TRBV3-1 (or the pseudogene TRBV3-2) combines with J gene TRBJ2-2; TRBD1 aligns across 9 bases. What was sequenced was PBMCs or T cells enriched from blood (not recorded which). This clonotype originated in a woman in her 40s with acute COVID-19. The chain's CDR3 is CASSQVRTGAGTGELFF. In DNA, the CDR3 is TGTGCCAGCAGCCAAGTTCGGACAGGGGCAGGGACCGGGGAGCTGTTTTTT.